These 18 T cell receptor beta chains were all obtained from the same sample, sequenced in a study of T-cell reconstitution after alpha-beta-depleted transplantation in children. A TCRbeta library incorporating unique molecular identifiers was prepared. TCRdb reprocessed the PCR reads with MiXCR, giving one entry per CDR3 protein. The sample includes 500,000 or so distinct CDR3 sequences, approximately 10% seen only once; the top ten take around 13%. The source material was PBMCs, mostly from graft donor cells, sampled 180 days after TCRalphabeta/CD19-depleted stem cell transplant. The receptors shown here come from a female patient aged 2 to 10 who had a stem cell transplant for aplastic anemia, so the T cells may come from the graft donor.

The V gene is TRBV7-6, the J gene TRBJ2-7; 8 bases align to TRBD2. The CDR3 sequence is 14 residues long. CDR1 and CDR2 from the germline V gene are SGHVS and FNYEAQ. V shed 5 bases, J shed 1 base, and the junction held 4 bases outside the gene matches. For the CDR3, the DNA is TGTGCCAGCAGCGGGGGGACTAGTTCCTACGAGCAGTACTTC. Translating gives CASSGGTSSYEQYF. Variable domain in full (rest from reference TRBV7-6 and TRBJ2-7): GAGVSQSPRYKVTKRGQDVALRCDPISGHVSLYWYRQALGQGPEFLTYFNYEAQQDKSGLPNDRFSAERPEGSISTLTIQRTEQRDSAMYRCASSGGTSSYEQYFGPGTRLTVT.

The chain couples TRBV4-3 to TRBJ2-2, with 9 nucleotides matching TRBD1. J lost 0 bases, V lost 3 bases, and 8 bases had no gene match. The CDR3 totals 18 residues. Per germline, CDR1 LGHNA and CDR2 YSLEER. CDR3 bases: TGCGCCAGCAGCCACCCGGGGGACAGGGAAACGAACACCGGGGAGCTGTTTTTT. It translates to CASSHPGDRETNTGELFF.

There are a few counts of this clonotype. This chain uses TRBV20-1 with TRBJ2-4, with TRBD2 matching 8 bases. The CDR3 is 14 amino acids. From germline, CDR1 is DFQATT and CDR2 SNEGSKA (reference sequence). V trimming: 2 bases; J trimming: 3 bases; junction bases outside the gene matches: 3. The CDR3 region has the DNA TGCAGTGCTAGACCTACTAGCGGCAAAAACATTCAGTACTTC. It encodes CSARPTSGKNIQYF.

This clonotype has at least ten counts. The chain combines TRBV18 with TRBJ2-5; D call uncertain. With 3 bases removed from V and 3 bases from J, the gap between germline ends came to 2 bases. The CDR3 loop spans 11 amino acids. Germline CDR1 reads KGHSH; CDR2 reads LQKENI. CDR3 sequence reads: CASSPEETQYF. The CDR3 coding sequence is TGTGCCAGCTCACCGGAAGAGACCCAGTACTTC.

This clonotype appeared a few times. The V call is TRBV28, the J call TRBJ2-7, with D unclear. CDR3 length equals 14 residues. V gave up 3 bases and J gave up 7 bases, with 16 bases separating them. Looked up from germline, CDR1 is MDHEN and CDR2 is SYDVKM. CDR3 amino acids: CASSFWPEGWEQYF. The CDR3 bases are TGTGCCAGCAGTTTTTGGCCAGAAGGGTGGGAGCAGTACTTC.

This clonotype was seen at least ten times. CDR3 loop: CASSFEMGAKPQHF. CDR3 nucleotides: TGTGCCAGCAGCTTTGAAATGGGGGCGAAGCCCCAGCATTTT. This sequence joins TRBV5-5 and TRBJ1-5; TRBD1 might be the D (6 bases). V shed 2 bases and J shed 8 bases, with 14 bases lying between them. The CDR3 is 14 amino acids. Germline loops: CDR1 SGHKS, CDR2 YYEKEE (reference sequence).

This clonotype was found many times. The chain links TRBV14 to TRBJ1-1; possible D gene TRBD1, 6 bases. V was cut by 0 bases and J by 7 bases, with 15 bases left in between. In germline, CDR1 is SGHDN, CDR2 FVKESK. This CDR3 is 15 amino acids long. CDR3 DNA sequence: TGTGCCAGCAGCCAAGATTGGGGGCCCGGTGGTGAAGCTTTCTTT. It encodes CASSQDWGPGGEAFF.

The chain uses TRBV5-6 and TRBJ2-1, with D unclear. Looked up from germline, CDR1 is SGHDT and CDR2 is YYEEEE. Trimming shortened V by 0 bases and J by 0 bases, and 10 bases separated the two germline ends. The CDR3 length is 16 residues. The CDR3 sequence is CASSLVSLSSYNEQFF. The DNA of the CDR3 is TGTGCCAGCAGCTTGGTCAGCCTGAGCTCCTACAATGAGCAGTTCTTC.

A few counts support this clonotype. The V call is TRBV6-2 or TRBV6-3, the J call TRBJ1-5; 7 bases are a match to TRBD1. Looked up from germline, CDR1 is MNHEY and CDR2 is SVGEGT. V was pared by 6 bases and J by 0 bases, with 14 bases of the junction left unmatched. The CDR3 is made up of 18 amino acids. CDR3 DNA: TGTGCCAGCAGCTCGGGGGACAGCGGACCATATAGCAATCAGCCCCAGCATTTT. Its translation: CASSSGDSGPYSNQPQHF.

V usage is TRBV4-3 and J usage is TRBJ2-7; the D gene is possibly TRBD1 (5 bases). V lost 0 bases and J 4 bases, leaving 19 bases between the germline ends. This CDR3 has 17 residues. Germline assignment: CDR1 LGHNA and CDR2 YSLEER. As DNA, the CDR3 is TGCGCCAGCAGCCAAGATATAGCTGGACACGCACAGTACGAGCAGTACTTC. This gives the protein CASSQDIAGHAQYEQYF.

This clonotype was recorded a few times. DNA for the CDR3: TGTGCCAGCAGTGAAAACCGGGACGGTGAAGCTTTCTTT. Translation: CASSENRDGEAFF. The J gene is TRBJ1-1, the V gene TRBV2; possibly TRBD1 for D (5 bases). The CDR3 covers 13 residues. V lost 2 bases, J lost 7 bases, and 11 bases lay in between. Germline-derived CDR1 and CDR2 are SNHLY and FYNNEI.

This clonotype was recorded a few times. The chain links TRBV11-2 to TRBJ1-4; possibly TRBD1 for D (6 bases). Germline V gene data show CDR1 as SGHAT and CDR2 as FQNNGV. V lost 4 bases and J lost 0, with 21 bases in between. This CDR3 has 19 residues. CDR3 DNA: TGTGCCAGCAGCTCCCGATCCAGACGCGGGGGGCCAACTAATGAAAAACTGTTTTTT. Its translation is CASSSRSRRGGPTNEKLFF.

The chain is built from TRBV11-2 and TRBJ2-3; 15 nucleotides align to TRBD2. CDR1 is SGHAT, CDR2 FQNNGV, per germline. This CDR3 contains 16 residues. The ends lost 1 base at V and 4 bases at J; junction bases unmatched: 0. CDR3 DNA: TGTGCCAGCAGCTTAGGGACTAGCGGGGGGGCAGATACGCAGTATTTT. This translates into CASSLGTSGGADTQYF.

This chain joins TRBV12-3 or TRBV12-4 and TRBJ2-1; 11 bases fit TRBD2. The CDR3 has 16 residues. The ends lost 10 bases at V and 16 bases at J; junction bases unmatched: 24. CDR3 sequence: CATRPPIAGGAMSSFF. The CDR3 nucleotides are TGTGCCACGCGGCCCCCGATAGCGGGGGGGGCAATGAGCAGTTTCTTC.

This sequence joins TRBV6-1 and TRBJ2-7, with TRBD2 as a possible D gene (5 bases). This CDR3 contains 14 residues. V was clipped by 3 bases and J by 4 bases, with 13 bases between them. CDR1 is MNHNS, CDR2 SASEGT, per germline. CDR3 DNA sequence: TGTGCCAGCAGTGAGGTCGGGGATTGGTACGAGCAGTACTTC. Protein product: CASSEVGDWYEQYF.

This clonotype was seen only a few times. CDR3 DNA: TGTGCCATCCGGGAAAAGGGCCAAGAGACCCAGTACTTC. Protein: CAIREKGQETQYF. This chain connects TRBV13 to TRBJ2-5, with D possibly TRBD2 on 5 matching bases. Trimming took 10 bases from V and 1 from J, leaving 13 bases between them. Germline CDR1 PRHDT, CDR2 FYEKMQ (reference sequence). This CDR3 is built from 13 residues.

The rearrangement uses TRBV7-6 and TRBJ2-7; TRBD1 might be the D (6 bases). This CDR3 comprises 13 residues. V was shortened by 4 bases and J by 3 bases, with 10 bases between the two germline ends. Germline V gives CDR1 SGHVS, CDR2 FNYEAQ. DNA for the CDR3: TGTGCCAGCAGCTCCCCAGGGGACTACGAGCAGTACTTC. This translates into CASSSPGDYEQYF.

This sequence joins TRBV18 and TRBJ1-2; 9 bases line up with TRBD1. The V and J ends lost 2 bases and 4 bases, in that order; junction bases with no gene match: 11. The CDR3 has 17 amino acids. Germline CDR1 is KGHSH and CDR2 is LQKENI. The CDR3 DNA sequence: TGTGCCAGCTCACCAAAGGGACAGGGTCAAGTCCTCTATGGCTACACCTTC. Its protein is CASSPKGQGQVLYGYTF.